This T cell receptor beta chain was observed in a study of technical replicates of blood from a handful of donors. V shed 5 bases and J shed 7 bases, with 15 bases lying between them. The length of the CDR3 is 13 residues. The germline V gene has CDR1 LNHDA and CDR2 SQIVND (reference sequence). Clones were sequenced by immunoSEQ multiplex PCR, and TCRdb holds only the in-frame ones, with some missing. The sample carries 90,000 to 100,000 clones, over 85% recorded once. The receptor was derived from a human donor in good health. Sequencing used T cells isolated from PBMCs. The chain combines TRBV19 with TRBJ2-7, with D possibly TRBD2 on 6 matching bases. The CDR3 DNA sequence: TGTGCCAGTAGTCCCATGTGGGCGGGGGAGCAGTACTTC. Its translation: CASSPMWAGEQYF.